The present T cell receptor beta chain was sequenced within a study of OX40 agonist ivuxolimab in advanced cancers. In the study overall: Ivuxolimab, which targeted the costimulatory receptor OX40 (CD134), was an agonistic, fully human IgG2 monoclonal antibody. Patients were allowed to have had prior anti-PD-1, anti-PD-L1 or anti-CTLA-4 therapy, and 30% to 40% of the dose-escalation patients had previously received checkpoint inhibitors. Of the 50 or so patients in dose escalation, 19 had hepatocellular carcinoma, about 15 had melanoma, 9 had renal cell carcinoma and 9 had head and neck cancer. Intravenous ivuxolimab was administered to patients every 2 weeks at six dose levels: 0.01, 0.1, 0.3, 1.5, 3 and 10 mg/kg. The paper covers the monotherapy dose-escalation part of the phase I ivuxolimab trial, which included N of about 50 patients. In the dose-escalation cohort, about four fifths of patients were male, and the mean age was approximately 60 years with a range of about 20 to 90. Partial responses occurred in three dose-escalation patients: two with cutaneous melanoma and one with hepatocellular carcinoma. The purpose of peripheral TCRbeta sequencing was to test whether ivuxolimab changed TCR sequence diversity and led to clonal T-cell expansion.

The trial excluded patients who had a history of autoimmune disease or who were on systemic immunosuppression. Peripheral blood for TCR sequencing was collected from all dose cohorts at baseline, on cycle 4 day 1, and on cycle 7 day 1. The samples were taken from a phase I, first-in-human, multicenter, open-label dose-escalation trial of ivuxolimab. The trial enrolled adults with locally advanced or metastatic head and neck squamous cell, hepatocellular, melanoma or renal cell carcinoma. CD4+ and CD8+ T cells were sorted separately from peripheral blood before TCR sequencing. This clone was seen a single time. Its binding antigen is unknown. Per-base quality was not reported, and no clone a single base away is much larger than it. The investigation overall reported the following: Low levels of normalized T-cell clonal expansion were also shown by some nonresponding patients. At doses of 0.1 to 3.0 mg/kg, clonal expansion of both CD4+ and CD8+ blood T cells was observed from baseline to week 6. In the 0.1-3.0 mg/kg groups, partial responders had among the lowest normalized peripheral clonal expansion, particularly in CD8+ T cells. After ivuxolimab, expanded clones were on average more numerous among CD8+ T cells than among CD4+ T cells. Antigen specificity was not determined for the clonally expanded peripheral T cells.

Genomic DNA was extracted from sorted cells for sequencing of the TCRbeta CDR3 region. The immunoSEQ Assay was used for sequencing of TCRbeta CDR3 regions. TCRdb carries this immuneACCESS record with in-frame sequences only. Its versions omit some clonotypes, under half of them owing to an unresolved V gene in the studies checked, with the rest unexplained. In all, the sample holds around 73,000 clones, and 85% to 90% of those were seen once. Approximately 11% of the sample is in the top ten clones. V lost 8 bases and J lost 0 bases; the stretch between them is 11 bases long. The germline V gene specifies MNHEY as CDR1 and SVGAGI as CDR2. The CDR3 goes from the cysteine to the phenylalanine over 14 residues. The kept DNA is CDR3 alone, 42 bases in frame from the first base.

This sequence uses TRBV6-5 and TRBJ2-1; no D gene can be assigned with confidence. The sequence was collected from an adult with an advanced solid tumor such as melanoma, head and neck, liver or kidney cancer. The specimen was CD4+ or CD8+ T cells sorted from blood, collected in a trial of the OX40 agonist ivuxolimab. The sequenced DNA: TGTGCCAGCCACCCCTCCCTCTCCTACAATGAGCAGTTCTTC. Its product reads: CASHPSLSYNEQFF.